Listed below are T cell receptor beta chains from one sample, sequenced in a study of persistence of HIV-infected CD4 T cells. These receptors lack a known antigen. Sequenced by immunoSEQ multiplex PCR; TCRdb stores in-frame clones only, minus some. The sample consists of roughly 43,000 clones, roughly nine tenths of them appearing once. The material sequenced was CD4+ T cells sorted from PBMCs after roughly 18-hour stimulation, taken from a patient who received antiretroviral therapy. Every receptor here comes from an adult man with HIV who was CMV-seropositive. CDR3s include the opening cysteine and the closing phenylalanine or tryptophan. D genes are given only for firm matches. Clone size is stated in some rows and not others, as once, few, many or a class when expanded.

clone_size | j_call | v_call | d_call | cdr3_length | cdr3_nt | cdr3_aa
- | TRBJ2-1 | TRBV19 | TRBD2 | 14 | TGTGCCAGTATAGGCGGGGGGCTTTGGGGTGAGCAGTTCTTC | CASIGGGLWGEQFF
- | TRBJ2-7 | TRBV18 | TRBD1 | 14 | TGTGCCAGCTCACCGAGGACAGGGGTAAGGGAGCAGTACTTC | CASSPRTGVREQYF
- | TRBJ1-5 | TRBV30 | - | 14 | TGTGCCTGGAGTGGGGGGGGGAACAATCAGCCCCAGCATTTT | CAWSGGGNNQPQHF
- | TRBJ1-6 | TRBV18 | - | 13 | TGTGCCAGCTCCCCTTTCAATAATTCACCCCTCCACTTT | CASSPFNNSPLHF
few | TRBJ2-7 | TRBV18 | - | 15 | TGTGCCAGCTCACCTATGACGGGAGAAGCCTACGAGCAGTACTTC | CASSPMTGEAYEQYF
few | TRBJ1-1 | TRBV6-5 | - | 13 | TGTGCCAGCAGCTACCTCGAGAGCACTGAAGCTTTCTTT | CASSYLESTEAFF
- | TRBJ2-4 | TRBV20-1 | - | 11 | TGCAGTGCGAGGGCAGGAAACATTCAGTACTTC | CSARAGNIQYF
- | TRBJ1-5 | TRBV28 | TRBD1 | 16 | TGTGCCAGCAGTTTACCGGGACCAGGGGGGAATCAGCCCCAGCATTTT | CASSLPGPGGNQPQHF
- | TRBJ2-7 | TRBV6-1 | TRBD2 | 16 | TGTGCCAGCAGTGAAGGAGAACTAGCGGAACACTACGAGCAGTACTTC | CASSEGELAEHYEQYF
- | TRBJ2-3 | TRBV7-6 | TRBD2 | 17 | TGTGCCAGCAGCTTATCCCAGCGGGGGGGGACAAGAGATACGCAGTATTTT | CASSLSQRGGTRDTQYF
- | TRBJ2-1 | TRBV5-8 | TRBD2 | 14 | TGTGCCAGCAGCACGGGGGGAGCCTACAATGAGCAGTTCTTC | CASSTGGAYNEQFF
- | TRBJ1-1 | TRBV28 | - | 11 | TGTGCCAGCAGTTGGGATACTGAAGCTTTCTTT | CASSWDTEAFF
- | TRBJ2-2 | TRBV4-2 | TRBD1 | 18 | TGTGCCAGCAGCCAAGATGTTTTGGACAGGGGTTTCCCCGGGGAGCTGTTTTTT | CASSQDVLDRGFPGELFF
- | TRBJ1-5 | TRBV5-8 | TRBD1 | 15 | TGTGCCAGCAGCACCCGGACAGGCCAGAATCAGCCCCAGCATTTT | CASSTRTGQNQPQHF
- | TRBJ1-5 | TRBV19 | TRBD1 | 15 | TGTGCCAGTTTACCGGGACAGGGCGTATATCAGCCCCAGCATTTT | CASLPGQGVYQPQHF
- | TRBJ2-1 | TRBV11-3 | - | 18 | TGTGCCAGCAGCTTAGGCACAGGGTTCGGCCCCCTTTACAATGAGCAGTTCTTC | CASSLGTGFGPLYNEQFF
once | TRBJ2-3 | TRBV5-1 | - | 16 | TGCGCCAGCAGCAATTCAGGGGGGACAAGCACAGATACGCAGTATTTT | CASSNSGGTSTDTQYF
- | TRBJ1-1 | TRBV28 | TRBD1 | 17 | TGTGCCAGCAGTGGGGTTTTGGGACAGGGTTTGAGCACTGAAGCTTTCTTT | CASSGVLGQGLSTEAFF
- | TRBJ2-1 | TRBV18 | - | 14 | TGTGCCAGCTCACCAAACTTAGGGTTGGATGAGCAGTTCTTC | CASSPNLGLDEQFF
- | TRBJ1-5 | TRBV2 | TRBD1 | 19 | TGTGCCAGCAGTGAAGCAGGGACAGGACGAGGTCCTAGCAATCAGCCCCAGCATTTT | CASSEAGTGRGPSNQPQHF
- | TRBJ1-2 | TRBV7-2 | TRBD1 | 16 | TGTGCCAGCAGCTTAGCGGTCGAGACAGGGGTGGGAGGCTACACCTTC | CASSLAVETGVGGYTF
once | TRBJ1-4 | TRBV3-1/TRBV3-2 | - | 15 | TGTGCCAGCAGCCCCGCCGGTAGGAGCAATGAAAAACTGTTTTTT | CASSPAGRSNEKLFF
- | TRBJ1-5 | TRBV21-1 | - | 19 | TGTGCCAGCAGCAATCATACCGACAGCCGGCTTTTTAGCAATCAGCCCCAGCATTTT | CASSNHTDSRLFSNQPQHF
- | TRBJ1-2 | TRBV6-5 | TRBD1 | 13 | TGTGCCAGCAGTCGGGACAGTCGAAATGGCTACACCTTC | CASSRDSRNGYTF
- | TRBJ2-1 | TRBV2 | TRBD2 | 15 | TGTGCCAGCACCCCCGGGACTAGCGGGGGAAATGAGCAGTTCTTC | CASTPGTSGGNEQFF
- | TRBJ2-2 | TRBV7-3 | TRBD1 | 14 | TGTGCCAGCAGGAAGACAGGGAGCCCCGGGGAGCTGTTTTTT | CASRKTGSPGELFF
- | TRBJ2-3 | TRBV3-1/TRBV3-2 | TRBD2 | 17 | TGTGCCAGCAGCTCATTAGCGGGGGGGCGTAGGACAGATACGCAGTATTTT | CASSSLAGGRRTDTQYF
- | TRBJ1-5 | TRBV5-1 | - | 15 | TGCGCCAGCAGCCCTGGACAGAAGAGCAATCAGCCCCAGCATTTT | CASSPGQKSNQPQHF
- | TRBJ2-1 | TRBV6-6 | TRBD1 | 15 | TGTGCCAGCAGCCCCGGGACAGGGGATATAAATGAGCAGTTCTTC | CASSPGTGDINEQFF
- | TRBJ2-2 | TRBV24-1 | TRBD1 | 17 | TGTGCCACCAGTGAGCAACAGGGGGCCCCGTACACCGGGGAGCTGTTTTTT | CATSEQQGAPYTGELFF
- | TRBJ1-6 | TRBV5-1 | - | 15 | TGCGCCAGCAGCTTGGGAGACATGACGAATTCACCCCTCCACTTT | CASSLGDMTNSPLHF
- | TRBJ1-5 | TRBV6-6 | - | 14 | TGTGCCAGCAGTTACTCGACTGTGGATCAGCCCCAGCATTTT | CASSYSTVDQPQHF
- | TRBJ1-5 | TRBV30 | - | 14 | TGTGCCTGGAGTGTAGCCCGTCGCGGTCAGCCCCAGCATTTT | CAWSVARRGQPQHF
once | TRBJ2-7 | TRBV28 | TRBD2 | 17 | TGTGCCAGCAGTTTGGGTTACCCTAGCGGGGGTTACTACGAGCAGTACTTC | CASSLGYPSGGYYEQYF
once | TRBJ2-7 | TRBV6-6 | - | 15 | TGTGCCAGCAAACAGCCGGGACTCATGGTCTACGAGCAGTACTTC | CASKQPGLMVYEQYF
medium-sized | TRBJ1-5 | TRBV4-1 | TRBD1 | 17 | TGCGCCAGCAGCCAAGGGATTACAGGGGGAAAAAATCAGCCCCAGCATTTT | CASSQGITGGKNQPQHF
- | TRBJ1-2 | TRBV19 | - | 15 | TGTGCCAGTAGCTTACAGGCCAGAGAAAGGGCTGGCTACACCTTC | CASSLQARERAGYTF
- | TRBJ2-1 | TRBV7-9 | TRBD2 | 16 | TGTGCCAGCAGCCCGGGACTAGCCGACTGGGTGGATGAGCAGTTCTTC | CASSPGLADWVDEQFF
- | TRBJ2-3 | TRBV28 | TRBD2 | 16 | TGTGCCAGCAGTTTAAGCGGGGCAGGCAACACAGATACGCAGTATTTT | CASSLSGAGNTDTQYF
- | TRBJ2-7 | TRBV5-1 | - | 16 | TGCGCCAGCAGCTTGGCCAGGGCAGAGCCCCCCTACGAGCAGTACTTC | CASSLARAEPPYEQYF
- | TRBJ2-7 | TRBV5-1 | TRBD1 | 14 | TGCGCCAGCAGCTTGTCTGGACAGGGGAACGAGCAGTACTTC | CASSLSGQGNEQYF
few | TRBJ2-3 | TRBV19 | TRBD1 | 16 | TGTGCCAGTAGTATAGGGGGGACAGGGGGTAGAGATACGCAGTATTTT | CASSIGGTGGRDTQYF
- | TRBJ2-7 | TRBV3-1/TRBV3-2 | TRBD2 | 14 | TGTGCCAGCAGCCAACTAGCGGGGGTCTACGAGCAGTACTTC | CASSQLAGVYEQYF
once | TRBJ2-4 | TRBV5-1 | - | 13 | TGCGCCAGCAGAAGGGACGCCGAAAACATTCAGTACTTC | CASRRDAENIQYF
- | TRBJ1-2 | TRBV7-8 | - | 13 | TGTGCCAGCAGCCCCTCGCGCCTTTATGGCTACACCTTC | CASSPSRLYGYTF
- | TRBJ2-4 | TRBV5-6 | - | 15 | TGTGCCAGCAGCGGAACCGGGACACCGAAAAACATTCAGTACTTC | CASSGTGTPKNIQYF
- | TRBJ2-7 | TRBV28 | TRBD1 | 14 | TGTGCCAGCTTCCCGGGACAGGACTCCTACGAGCAGTACTTC | CASFPGQDSYEQYF
- | TRBJ1-6 | TRBV10-1 | TRBD1 | 14 | TGCGCCAGCAGTGCCGGGACAGGGGGTTCACCCCTCCACTTT | CASSAGTGGSPLHF
once | TRBJ1-5 | TRBV6-1 | TRBD1 | 16 | TGTGCCAGCAGTGAACGGGGACAGGGGGTGAATCAGCCCCAGCATTTT | CASSERGQGVNQPQHF
- | TRBJ2-1 | TRBV5-1 | - | 16 | TGCGCCAGCAGCCCCCCCTACCAAGACAGTAACAATGAGCAGTTCTTC | CASSPPYQDSNNEQFF
- | TRBJ2-7 | TRBV7-8 | - | 12 | TGTGCCAGCAGCCCCTCCTCCTACGAGCAGTACTTC | CASSPSSYEQYF